Sequencing of this T cell receptor beta chain was carried out in a study of shared clonotypes between healthy human individuals. Produced via immunoSEQ multiplex PCR; TCRdb's table is partial and in-frame only. The table lists roughly 2,000,000 clones, roughly 95% of them singletons. Per the germline V gene, CDR1 is SGDLS and CDR2 is YYNGEE. This CDR3 has 14 residues. V was shortened by 4 bases and J by 4 bases, with 14 bases between the two germline ends. CD45RO negativity and positive selection for CCR7 defined naive CD8 cells, a population that excluded terminally differentiated effector memory CD45RA+ cells.

This sequence was found in a man aged 18 to 30 in good health. The chain uses TRBV9 and TRBJ1-1, with D possibly matching TRBD1 (6 bases). The specimen was naive CD8+ T cells sorted from blood. Written as DNA, the CDR3 is TGTGCCAGCAGCTACTCAGGGGAGGGCACTGAAGCTTTCTTT. Its translation: CASSYSGEGTEAFF.